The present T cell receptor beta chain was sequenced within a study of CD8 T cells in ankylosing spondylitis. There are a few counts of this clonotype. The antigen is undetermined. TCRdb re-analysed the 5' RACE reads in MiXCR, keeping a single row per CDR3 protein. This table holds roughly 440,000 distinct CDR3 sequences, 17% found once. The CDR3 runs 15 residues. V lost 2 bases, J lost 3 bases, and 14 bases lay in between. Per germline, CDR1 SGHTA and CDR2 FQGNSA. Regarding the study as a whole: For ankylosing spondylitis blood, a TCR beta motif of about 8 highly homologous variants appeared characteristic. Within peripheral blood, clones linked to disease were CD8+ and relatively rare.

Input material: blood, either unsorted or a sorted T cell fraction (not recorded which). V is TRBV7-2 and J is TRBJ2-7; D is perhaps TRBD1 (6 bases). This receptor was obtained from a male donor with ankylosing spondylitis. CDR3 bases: TGTGCCAGCAGCTTATTTGGTAGAGGGGGCTACGAGCAGTACTTC. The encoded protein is CASSLFGRGGYEQYF.